The present entry profiles one T cell receptor beta chain with its context. The table lists this clone with a count of one. The antigen it binds to is not known. The input lacks base qualities; no much larger clone sits a single base away. Participants in the prospective study were aged about 18 to 95 years, lived in 20 to 25 United States geographic areas, and enrolled through a virtual design. In the prospective study, participants were assigned to cohorts based on the clinical history participants reported in a screening survey and a study questionnaire. For ImmuneRACE Cohort 3, a participant was defined as recovered based on two consecutive negative NP/OP PCR tests, clearance by a healthcare professional, or resolution of symptoms. Each participant in the prospective study had whole blood, serum and a nasopharyngeal or oropharyngeal swab collected by mobile phlebotomists. Over an approximately 2-month period, participants in the prospective study had the option of providing additional blood draws and questionnaires. Blood samples from the prospective study were shipped frozen or at room temperature prior to DNA extraction.

The immunoSEQ Assay, a bias-controlled multiplex PCR, was used to amplify TCRbeta CDR3 regions from genomic DNA. The original pipeline was this. Within the assay, amplification of reference gene primers was used to estimate how many nucleated cells each sample contained. Sequence reads were collapsed and filtered to measure the absolute abundance of every unique TCRbeta CDR3 rearrangement. For each sample, productive Simpson clonality was calculated as the square root of Simpson's diversity index over productive rearrangements. Entries here come from immuneACCESS through TCRdb and include only in-frame sequences with V and J called. Some clones fail to appear in such tables; in the studies checked, an unresolved V gene covers under half of the shortfall, and the cause of the remainder is unknown. For V, J and clone size, that table is used; D and trimming come from the DNA. In this sample the table shows around 250,000 clones, 80% to 90% of which occur a single time. The ten biggest clones cover 4.1% of the sample.

Reading from cysteine to phenylalanine, the CDR3 counts 15 amino acids. Of the read, only the CDR3 DNA is kept; its 45 bases are in frame from base 1. As encoded in the germline V gene, CDR1 is SGHTA while CDR2 is FQGTGA. For this chain, trimming is 1 base at the V end and 1 base at the J end, and the number of junction bases without a gene match is 3. The data originate from a study of blood T cell repertoires in COVID-19 (dated by TCRdb to 2018 to 2021). Notes on the research overall: Samples covering the acute and convalescent phases of COVID-19 were provided by collaborators in the United States, Italy and Spain. The prospective study material was composed of cDNA or gDNA derived from T cells, B-cell-depleted T cells, or PBMCs. Deeply sampled blood TCRbeta repertoires from subjects exposed to, actively infected with, or recovered from COVID-19 were included in the dataset. The repertoires were made available in a free public database intended to serve as a resource for research on the immune response to SARS-CoV-2. Samples were obtained from the ongoing ImmuneRACE study (first 160 participants) and from 1,254 subjects provided by 6 global collaborators. Nearly every sample came with metadata listing a de-identified subject ID, COVID-19 status, age in years and sex. Where HLA class I and class II types were available, the types were taken from metadata supplied by the sample provider, not from assay-based typing. On the study overall, not on this receptor specifically: How much clinical and demographic metadata was included differed by source and by participant, and the metadata was provided uncurated.

The sample taken for sequencing was PBMCs or T cells enriched from blood (not recorded which). The source of this sequence is a woman between 25 and 40 years old who had recovered from COVID-19. The chain is assembled from TRBV7-3 and TRBJ1-2; TRBD1 lines up with 7 middle nucleotides. Here the CDR3 is given as CASSLNGDSNYGYTF. The nucleotide sequence is given as TGTGCCAGCAGCTTAAATGGGGACAGTAACTATGGCTACACCTTC.